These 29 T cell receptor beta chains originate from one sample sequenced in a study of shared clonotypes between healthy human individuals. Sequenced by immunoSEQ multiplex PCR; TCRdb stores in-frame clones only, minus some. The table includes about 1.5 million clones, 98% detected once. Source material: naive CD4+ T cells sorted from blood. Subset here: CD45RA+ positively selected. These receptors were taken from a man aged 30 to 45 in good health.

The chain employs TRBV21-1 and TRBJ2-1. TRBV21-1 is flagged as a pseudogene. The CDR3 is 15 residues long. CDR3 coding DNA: TGTGCCAGCAGCAAAGAAACCCATACCTACAATGAGCAGTTCTTC. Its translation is CASSKETHTYNEQFF.

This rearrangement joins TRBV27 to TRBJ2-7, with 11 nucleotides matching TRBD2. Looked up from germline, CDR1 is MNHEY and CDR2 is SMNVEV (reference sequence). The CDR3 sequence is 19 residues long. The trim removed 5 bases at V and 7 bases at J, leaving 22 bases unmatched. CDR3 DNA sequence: TGTGCCAGCAGTCCTCATCTCAGGAGCCTTACTAGCGGGAGCGGTGAGCAGTACTTC. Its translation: CASSPHLRSLTSGSGEQYF.

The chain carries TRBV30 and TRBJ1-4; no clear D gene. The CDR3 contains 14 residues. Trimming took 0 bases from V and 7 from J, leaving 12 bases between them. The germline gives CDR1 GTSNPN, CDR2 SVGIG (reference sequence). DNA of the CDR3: TGTGCCTGGAGTGTAAAGGGAAATGGTGAAAAACTGTTTTTT. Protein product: CAWSVKGNGEKLFF.

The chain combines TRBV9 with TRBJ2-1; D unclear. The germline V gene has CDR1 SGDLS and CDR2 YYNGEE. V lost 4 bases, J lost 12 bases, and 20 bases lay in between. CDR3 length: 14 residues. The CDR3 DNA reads TGTGCCAGCAGCCCACATAGTGTTACTCATGCGCAGTTCTTC. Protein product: CASSPHSVTHAQFF.

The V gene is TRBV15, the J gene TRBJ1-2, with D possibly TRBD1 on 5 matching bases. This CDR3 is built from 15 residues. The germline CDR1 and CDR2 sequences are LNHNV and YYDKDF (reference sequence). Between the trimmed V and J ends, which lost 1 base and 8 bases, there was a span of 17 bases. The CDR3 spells CATSRGAALRDGYTF. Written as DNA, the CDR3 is TGTGCCACCAGCAGAGGGGCGGCGCTTCGGGACGGCTACACCTTC.

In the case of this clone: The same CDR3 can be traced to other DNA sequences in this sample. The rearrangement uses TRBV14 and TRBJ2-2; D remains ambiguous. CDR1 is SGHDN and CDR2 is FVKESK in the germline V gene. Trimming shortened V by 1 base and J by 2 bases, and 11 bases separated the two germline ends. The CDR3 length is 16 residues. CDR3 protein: CASSQVLGLNTGELFF. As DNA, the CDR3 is TGTGCCAGCAGCCAAGTTTTAGGGCTTAACACCGGGGAGCTGTTTTTT.

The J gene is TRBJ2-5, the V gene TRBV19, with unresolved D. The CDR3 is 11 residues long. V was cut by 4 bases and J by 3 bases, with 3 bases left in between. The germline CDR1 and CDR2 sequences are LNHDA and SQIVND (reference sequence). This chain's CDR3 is CASSTKETQYF. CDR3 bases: TGTGCCAGTAGTACAAAAGAGACCCAGTACTTC.

The DNA for the CDR3 is TGTGCCAGCAGCCCCCGACTTGGGGAGACCCAGTACTTC. Its translation is CASSPRLGETQYF. The chain recombines TRBV11-1 with TRBJ2-5, with D unresolved. The length of the CDR3 is 13 residues. The V gene lost 5 bases and the J gene lost 5 bases, with 12 bases spanning the gap. Germline CDR1 reads SGHAT; CDR2 reads FQDESV (reference sequence). Supplemented by reference TRBV11-1 and TRBJ2-5, the full variable domain reads EAEVAQSPRYKITEKSQAVAFWCDPISGHATLYWYRQILGQGPELLVQFQDESVVDDSQLPKDRFSAERLKGVDSTLKIQPAELGDSAMYLCASSPRLGETQYFGPGTRLLVL.

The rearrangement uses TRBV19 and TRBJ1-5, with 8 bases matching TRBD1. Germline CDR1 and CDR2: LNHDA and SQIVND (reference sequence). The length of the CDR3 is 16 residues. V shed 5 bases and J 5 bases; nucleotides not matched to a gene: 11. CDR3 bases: TGTGCCAGTAGTCTAAGACAGGGGAAAGTGGATCAGCCCCAGCATTTT. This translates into CASSLRQGKVDQPQHF.

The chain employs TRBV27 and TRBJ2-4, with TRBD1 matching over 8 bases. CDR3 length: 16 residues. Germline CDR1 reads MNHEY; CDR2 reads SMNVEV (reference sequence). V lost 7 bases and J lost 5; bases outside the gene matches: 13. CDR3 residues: CASKSRGRRNENIQYF. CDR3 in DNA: TGTGCCAGCAAGAGCAGGGGGCGTAGAAATGAAAACATTCAGTACTTC.

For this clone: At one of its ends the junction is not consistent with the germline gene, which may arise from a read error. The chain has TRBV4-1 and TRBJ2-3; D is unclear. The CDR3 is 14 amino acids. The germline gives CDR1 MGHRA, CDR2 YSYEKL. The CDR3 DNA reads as TGCGCCAGCAGTCAAGGAAGACCTGTCGATACGCAGTATTTT. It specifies CASSQGRPVDTQYF.

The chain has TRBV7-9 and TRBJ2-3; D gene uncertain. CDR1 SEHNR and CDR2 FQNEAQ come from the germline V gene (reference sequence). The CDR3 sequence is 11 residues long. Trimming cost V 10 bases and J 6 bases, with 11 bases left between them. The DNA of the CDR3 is TGTGCCACCACTGATACCGATACGCAGTATTTT. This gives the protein CATTDTDTQYF. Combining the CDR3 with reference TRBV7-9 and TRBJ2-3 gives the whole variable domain DTGVSQNPRHKITKRGQNVTFRCDPISEHNRLYWYRQTLGQGPEFLTYFQNEAQLEKSRLLSDRFSAERPKGSFSTLEIQRTEQGDSAMYLCATTDTDTQYFGPGTRLTVL.

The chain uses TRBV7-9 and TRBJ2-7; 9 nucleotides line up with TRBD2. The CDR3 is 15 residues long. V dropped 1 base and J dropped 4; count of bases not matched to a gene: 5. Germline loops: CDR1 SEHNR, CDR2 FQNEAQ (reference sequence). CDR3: CASSLVGGRGYEQYF. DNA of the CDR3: TGTGCCAGCAGCTTAGTCGGCGGGAGGGGGTACGAGCAGTACTTC.

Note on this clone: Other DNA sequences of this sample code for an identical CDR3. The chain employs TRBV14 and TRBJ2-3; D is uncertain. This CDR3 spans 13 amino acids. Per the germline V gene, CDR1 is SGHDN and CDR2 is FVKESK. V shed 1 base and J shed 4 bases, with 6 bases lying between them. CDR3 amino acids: CASSQAGADTQYF. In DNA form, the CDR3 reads TGTGCCAGCAGCCAAGCGGGCGCAGATACGCAGTATTTT.

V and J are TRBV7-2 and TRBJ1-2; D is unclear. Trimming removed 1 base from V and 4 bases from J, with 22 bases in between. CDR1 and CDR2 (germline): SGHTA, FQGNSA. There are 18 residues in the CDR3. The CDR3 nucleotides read TGTGCCAGCAGCTTAGGTCACCGGGGAAACCATCGGGGCTATGGCTACACCTTC. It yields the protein CASSLGHRGNHRGYGYTF.

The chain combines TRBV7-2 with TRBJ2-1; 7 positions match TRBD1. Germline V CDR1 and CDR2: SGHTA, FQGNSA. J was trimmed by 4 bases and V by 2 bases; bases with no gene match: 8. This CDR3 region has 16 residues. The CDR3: CASSLLAGTAYNEQFF. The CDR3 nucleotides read TGTGCCAGCAGCTTATTGGCCGGGACAGCTTACAATGAGCAGTTCTTC.

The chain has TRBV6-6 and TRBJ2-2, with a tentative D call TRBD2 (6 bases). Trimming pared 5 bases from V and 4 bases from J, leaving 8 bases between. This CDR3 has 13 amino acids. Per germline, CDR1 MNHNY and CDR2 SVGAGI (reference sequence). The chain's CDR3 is CASSTGGTGELFF. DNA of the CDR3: TGTGCCAGCAGTACCGGGGGCACCGGGGAGCTGTTTTTT.

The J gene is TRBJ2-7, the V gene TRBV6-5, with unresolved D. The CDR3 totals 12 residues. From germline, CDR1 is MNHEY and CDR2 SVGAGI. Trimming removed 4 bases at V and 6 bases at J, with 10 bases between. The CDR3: CASSSRAREQYF. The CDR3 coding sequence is TGTGCCAGCAGTTCCCGGGCGCGCGAGCAGTACTTC.

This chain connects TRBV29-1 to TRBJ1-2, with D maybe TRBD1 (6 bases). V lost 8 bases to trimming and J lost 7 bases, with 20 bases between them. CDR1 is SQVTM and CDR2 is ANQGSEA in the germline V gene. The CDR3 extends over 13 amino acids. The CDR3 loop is CSPETGGRGGYTF. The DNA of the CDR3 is TGCAGCCCCGAGACGGGGGGGCGCGGTGGCTACACCTTC. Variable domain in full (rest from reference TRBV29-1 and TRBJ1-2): SAVISQKPSRDICQRGTSLTIQCQVDSQVTMMFWYRQQPGQSLTLIATANQGSEATYESGFVIDKFPISRPNLTFSTLTVSNMSPEDSSIYLCSPETGGRGGYTFGSGTRLTVV.

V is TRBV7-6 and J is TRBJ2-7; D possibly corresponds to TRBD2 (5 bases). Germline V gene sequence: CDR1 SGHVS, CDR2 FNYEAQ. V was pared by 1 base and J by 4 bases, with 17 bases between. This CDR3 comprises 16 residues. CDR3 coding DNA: TGTGCCAGCAGCTTAGTTGCCCTTGGAGCGGAGTACGAGCAGTACTTC. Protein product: CASSLVALGAEYEQYF.

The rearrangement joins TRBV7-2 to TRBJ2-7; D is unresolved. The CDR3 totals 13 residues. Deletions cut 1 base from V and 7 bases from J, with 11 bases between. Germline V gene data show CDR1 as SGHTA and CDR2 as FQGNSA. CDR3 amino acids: CASSLEPRREQYF. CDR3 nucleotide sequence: TGTGCCAGCAGCTTAGAGCCTAGAAGGGAGCAGTACTTC.

The CDR3 nucleotides are TGTGCCATCAGAGTGGACCGAGACACTGAAGCTTTCTTT. Translated: CAIRVDRDTEAFF. The chain employs TRBV10-3 and TRBJ1-1; no clear D gene. Trimming removed 6 bases at V and 3 bases at J, with 11 bases between. Germline loops: CDR1 ENHRY, CDR2 SYGVKD. The CDR3 has 13 amino acids.

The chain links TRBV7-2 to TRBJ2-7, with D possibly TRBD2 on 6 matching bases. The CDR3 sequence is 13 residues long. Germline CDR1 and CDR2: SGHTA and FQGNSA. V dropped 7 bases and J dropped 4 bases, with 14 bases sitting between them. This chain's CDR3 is CASTLSAGYEQYF. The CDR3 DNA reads TGTGCCAGCACCCTCTCGGCGGGGTACGAGCAGTACTTC.

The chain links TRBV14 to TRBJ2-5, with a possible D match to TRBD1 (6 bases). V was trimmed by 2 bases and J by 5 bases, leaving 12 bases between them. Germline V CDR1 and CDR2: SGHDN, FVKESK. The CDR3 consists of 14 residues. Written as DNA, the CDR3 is TGTGCCAGCAGCCAATTAGGGGGACCCGAGACCCAGTACTTC. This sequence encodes CASSQLGGPETQYF.

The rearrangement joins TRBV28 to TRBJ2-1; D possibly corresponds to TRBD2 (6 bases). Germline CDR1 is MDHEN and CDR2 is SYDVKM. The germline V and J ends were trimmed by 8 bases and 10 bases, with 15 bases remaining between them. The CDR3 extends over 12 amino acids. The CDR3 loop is CASRAGRGEQFF. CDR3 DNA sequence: TGTGCCAGCCGGGCGGGACGAGGGGAGCAGTTCTTC.

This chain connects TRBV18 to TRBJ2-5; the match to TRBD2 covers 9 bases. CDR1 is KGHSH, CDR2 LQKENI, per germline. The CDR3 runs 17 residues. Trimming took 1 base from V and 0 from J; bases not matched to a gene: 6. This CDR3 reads CASSPLPLAGNQETQYF. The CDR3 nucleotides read TGTGCCAGCTCACCACTACCCCTAGCGGGGAACCAAGAGACCCAGTACTTC.

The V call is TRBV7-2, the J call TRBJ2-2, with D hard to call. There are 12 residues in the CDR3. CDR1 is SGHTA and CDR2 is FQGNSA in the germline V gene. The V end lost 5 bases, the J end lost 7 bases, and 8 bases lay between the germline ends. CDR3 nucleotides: TGTGCCAGCAGCCACTCCGGCGGGGAGCTGTTTTTT. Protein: CASSHSGGELFF.

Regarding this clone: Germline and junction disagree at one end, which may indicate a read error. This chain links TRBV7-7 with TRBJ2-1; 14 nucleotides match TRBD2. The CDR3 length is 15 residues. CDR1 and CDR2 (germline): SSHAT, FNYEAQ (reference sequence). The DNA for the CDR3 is TGTGCTAGCAGCTTACAGGGACTAGCGGGAGCTGAGCAGTTCTTC. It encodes CASSLQGLAGAEQFF.

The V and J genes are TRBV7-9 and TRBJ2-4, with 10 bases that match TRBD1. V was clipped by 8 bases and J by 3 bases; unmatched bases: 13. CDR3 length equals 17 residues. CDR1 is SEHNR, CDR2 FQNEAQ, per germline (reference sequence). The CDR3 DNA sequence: TGTGCCAGCGCTTCAGACGCCGGGACAGGGGTCAAAAACATTCAGTACTTC. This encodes CASASDAGTGVKNIQYF.